Listed below are T cell receptor beta chains from one sample, sequenced in a study of identifying expanded T cells in peripheral blood. Only in-frame clones appear in the TCRdb table, and some are missing; sequencing was by immunoSEQ multiplex PCR. The table lists 55,000 to 80,000 clones, about 85% of them singletons. The sequenced sample was blood. These receptors came from a person between 18 and 75 years old in good health. CDR3s include the opening cysteine and the closing phenylalanine or tryptophan. A D gene is named only where the DNA matches it firmly. Clone size appears in some rows only: once, few, many, or a class for an expanded clone.

j_call clone_size v_call d_call cdr3_aa cdr3_nt
TRBJ2-1 - TRBV30 - CAWGGTHREQFF TGTGCCTGGGGAGGGACCCACCGTGAGCAGTTCTTC
TRBJ1-4 - TRBV6-5 - CASSTDRGEKLFF TGTGCCAGCAGTACCGATCGGGGTGAAAAACTGTTTTTT
TRBJ2-5 - TRBV2 - CASSEGWSQETQYF TGTGCCAGCAGTGAAGGTTGGAGTCAAGAGACCCAGTACTTC
TRBJ1-1 - TRBV9 TRBD1 CASSGVGTGYTEAFF TGTGCCAGCAGCGGTGTAGGGACAGGTTACACTGAAGCTTTCTTT
TRBJ2-2 - TRBV2 - CASRQRGTGELFF TGTGCCAGCAGACAACGGGGCACCGGGGAGCTGTTTTTT
TRBJ2-7 - TRBV19 - CASSIHSGNYEQYF TGTGCCAGTAGTATCCATAGCGGTAACTACGAGCAGTACTTC
TRBJ2-2 - TRBV30 - CAWRPPWVPTGELFF TGTGCCTGGAGACCTCCATGGGTGCCGACCGGGGAGCTGTTTTTT
TRBJ1-4 - TRBV5-5 - CASSRGVSEKLFF TGTGCCAGCAGCCGGGGGGTATCCGAAAAACTGTTTTTT
TRBJ2-7 - TRBV10-3 TRBD1 CAINIGQGSLPYEQYF TGTGCCATCAACATAGGACAGGGTTCTTTACCCTACGAGCAGTACTTC
TRBJ2-5 - TRBV14 - CASSQVREQETQYF TGTGCCAGCAGCCAAGTAAGAGAGCAAGAGACCCAGTACTTC
TRBJ2-1 - TRBV19 TRBD1 CASNDRGPNEQFF TGTGCCAGTAACGACAGGGGGCCCAATGAGCAGTTCTTC
TRBJ2-2 few TRBV9 - CASSAGRAGTGELFF TGTGCCAGCAGCGCGGGTCGAGCAGGCACCGGGGAGCTGTTTTTT
TRBJ2-5 - TRBV11-2 - CASSYFQGWQETQYF TGTGCCAGCAGCTATTTCCAGGGGTGGCAAGAGACCCAGTACTTC
TRBJ1-2 - TRBV5-1 - CASSLQGNGYTF TGCGCCAGCAGCTTGCAAGGGAATGGCTACACCTTC
TRBJ2-2 - TRBV4-2 - CASSHGGTGELFF TGTGCCAGCAGCCATGGAGGAACCGGGGAGCTGTTTTTT
TRBJ2-3 - TRBV5-6 - CASSPEPGSDTQYF TGTGCCAGCAGCCCCGAGCCGGGTTCAGATACGCAGTATTTT
TRBJ2-5 once TRBV10-2 TRBD2 CASSDSGRGETQYF TGCGCCAGCTCCGATAGCGGGAGAGGTGAGACCCAGTACTTC
TRBJ1-5 - TRBV7-2 - CASSLALGANQPQHF TGTGCCAGCAGCTTAGCGCTGGGAGCCAATCAGCCCCAGCATTTT